This entry concerns a single TCR beta chain. What it binds is unknown. The data derive from a study of early T cells in non-severe SARS-CoV-2 infection. Overall study: With bulk RNA from unsorted whole blood as input, sequencing yielded unpaired chains.

The protocol attached unique molecular identifiers to individual cDNA molecules. One entry per CDR3 protein, called by TCRdb with MiXCR from the 5' RACE reads. The sample consists of 85,000 to 95,000 distinct CDR3 sequences, approximately 16% of them appearing once. Germline CDR1 reads SGHTA; CDR2 reads FQGTGA. The CDR3 is 15 amino acids. With 5 bases removed from V and 4 bases from J, the gap between germline ends came to 14 bases. Findings of the study overall: VDJdb matching, biased toward anti-spike CD8 responses, missed private and CD4 specificities.

The chain carries TRBV7-3 and TRBJ2-2, with D perhaps TRBD2 (6 bases). The receptor's source is an adult who was a healthcare worker with PCR-confirmed SARS-CoV-2 infection or an uninfected control (not recorded which). Sample: whole blood, taken at baseline. In DNA form, the CDR3 reads TGTGCCAGCAGCGATAGCGGACCAGGCACCGGGGAGCTGTTTTTT. Translating it yields CASSDSGPGTGELFF.